In its sample, the clone carrying this T cell receptor beta chain was seen a few times. What it binds is unknown. The data were obtained in a study of cytomegalovirus exposure and HLA in healthy donors. Study results and limitations: A few chains tied to CMV proved CMV antigen-specific in vitro.

Germline CDR1 reads SGHRS; CDR2 reads YFSETQ. Trimming took 0 bases from V and 4 from J, leaving 5 bases between them. The CDR3 runs to 12 residues. The PCR ran on 60 Vbeta and 13 Jbeta primers. Data came from immunoSEQ multiplex PCR; TCRdb stores just in-frame clones and leaves some out. Of around 120,000 clones in the sample, 70% to 80% were seen once. The chain links TRBV5-1 to TRBJ2-7; possible D gene TRBD1, 5 bases. The clonotype was recovered from a woman aged 50 to 60 in good health and CMV-seropositive. Source material: PBMCs. CDR3 nucleotides: TGCGCCAGCAGCTTGGAGGGGTACGAGCAGTACTTC. It yields the protein CASSLEGYEQYF.